These T cell receptor beta chains were read from a single sample in a study of cytomegalovirus exposure and HLA in healthy donors. Sequenced by immunoSEQ multiplex PCR; TCRdb stores in-frame clones only, minus some. The profile shows about 160,000 clones, about 80% of them singletons. The source material was PBMCs. These receptors came from a man aged 25 to 40 in good health and CMV-seropositive. CDR3s include the opening cysteine and the closing phenylalanine or tryptophan. The order of the fields is CDR3 DNA, CDR3 protein, J gene, D gene, clone size, V gene. A D gene is named only where the DNA matches it firmly. Expanded clones are given a class, and other clones once, few, many or no size at all.

DNA: TGTGCCAGCAGGGACCCACAGGCCAATCAGCCCCAGCATTTT
CDR3: CASRDPQANQPQHF
J: TRBJ1-5
D: -
size: -
V: TRBV6-5

DNA: TGTGCCACCAGCAGAGAAGTTGGGCTCAGGGATTTAGAGACCCAGTACTTC
CDR3: CATSREVGLRDLETQYF
J: TRBJ2-5
D: -
size: -
V: TRBV15

DNA: TGTTCCAGCAGTTCAGACAACCTCTATGGCTACCCCTTC
CDR3: CSSSSDNLYGYPF
J: TRBJ1-2
D: -
size: few
V: TRBV7-9

DNA: TGTGCCAGCAGCTTGAGGGGGGGCGGCACAGATACGCAGTATTTT
CDR3: CASSLRGGGTDTQYF
J: TRBJ2-3
D: -
size: -
V: TRBV7-9

DNA: TGTGCCAGCAGTGAGGTCAGGAAAAACACTGAAGCTTTCTTT
CDR3: CASSEVRKNTEAFF
J: TRBJ1-1
D: -
size: -
V: TRBV2

DNA: TGTGCCAGCAGCTTAGACAGGCCGTTCTACGAGCAGTACTTC
CDR3: CASSLDRPFYEQYF
J: TRBJ2-7
D: -
size: once
V: TRBV7-6

DNA: TGTGCCAGCAGACCAACATTCTCTGGAAACACCATATATTTT
CDR3: CASRPTFSGNTIYF
J: TRBJ1-3
D: -
size: few
V: TRBV9

DNA: TGTGCCAGCAGCCGCGGACAGGGATGGAACACCGGGGAGCTGTTTTTT
CDR3: CASSRGQGWNTGELFF
J: TRBJ2-2
D: TRBD1
size: once
V: TRBV7-2

DNA: TGTGCCAGTAGTATCTCCCAGGGTCAATACAATGAGCAGTTCTTC
CDR3: CASSISQGQYNEQFF
J: TRBJ2-1
D: -
size: -
V: TRBV19

DNA: TGTGCCAGCAGAAGGGACACCTATAGCAATCAGCCCCAGCATTTT
CDR3: CASRRDTYSNQPQHF
J: TRBJ1-5
D: -
size: -
V: TRBV6-5

DNA: TGTGCCAGCAGCCCCGACTTGGCCGAGCAGTACTTC
CDR3: CASSPDLAEQYF
J: TRBJ2-7
D: -
size: few
V: TRBV9

DNA: TGTGCTAGTGGTTTGGTACTGGGGGGTCTGGACACTGAAGCTTTCTTT
CDR3: CASGLVLGGLDTEAFF
J: TRBJ1-1
D: -
size: -
V: TRBV12-5

DNA: TGTGCCAGCTCACCGCGCCGAACCCGTATTGAAGAGACCCAGTACTTC
CDR3: CASSPRRTRIEETQYF
J: TRBJ2-5
D: -
size: -
V: TRBV18

DNA: TGTGCCAGCAGCTTGGACAGGGCAATCTCTGGAAACACCATATATTTT
CDR3: CASSLDRAISGNTIYF
J: TRBJ1-3
D: -
size: -
V: TRBV5-6

DNA: TGCGCCAGCAGTCTTCTCGGGAGTATGTTGGACAGGGGAAGGGATCAGCCCCAGCATTTT
CDR3: CASSLLGSMLDRGRDQPQHF
J: TRBJ1-5
D: TRBD1
size: -
V: TRBV23-1

DNA: TGTGCCAGCAGCCCACCGGGACTAGCGGGGGGGAGCACAGATACGCAGTATTTT
CDR3: CASSPPGLAGGSTDTQYF
J: TRBJ2-3
D: TRBD2
size: -
V: TRBV7-2

DNA: TGTGCCAGCAGCTACCGGACTAGCGGGGCCCGCTCTGGGGCCAACGTCCTGACTTTC
CDR3: CASSYRTSGARSGANVLTF
J: TRBJ2-6
D: TRBD2
size: -
V: TRBV7-2

DNA: TGTGCCAGCAGCCCATGGGGCGGGGGGACCTACGAGCAGTACTTC
CDR3: CASSPWGGGTYEQYF
J: TRBJ2-7
D: TRBD2
size: -
V: TRBV9

DNA: TGTGCCAGCAGCCCCACCCAAGCGGGGGCTAGCACAGATACGCAGTATTTT
CDR3: CASSPTQAGASTDTQYF
J: TRBJ2-3
D: TRBD2
size: -
V: TRBV7-2

DNA: TGCAGCGTTGAAGGGGACAAAATCTACAATGAGCAGTTCTTC
CDR3: CSVEGDKIYNEQFF
J: TRBJ2-1
D: -
size: -
V: TRBV29-1

DNA: TGTGCCAGCAGCCAAGAACTCGCGGGGGACGGCATTCAGTACTTC
CDR3: CASSQELAGDGIQYF
J: TRBJ2-4
D: TRBD2
size: -
V: TRBV4-2

DNA: TGTGCCAGCAGCTTACCAGGGGAACAAGAGACCCAGTACTTC
CDR3: CASSLPGEQETQYF
J: TRBJ2-5
D: -
size: -
V: TRBV7-6

DNA: TGTGCCAGCAGCGTAGGGGGGCAGGGGGGTAATGAGCAGTTCTTC
CDR3: CASSVGGQGGNEQFF
J: TRBJ2-1
D: -
size: -
V: TRBV9